The 5 T cell receptor beta chains below come from one sample, sequenced in a study of post-analysis software for immune sequencing data. General study points: Five or six TRBV segments appeared more often in patients than in controls, and TRBV5-6, TRBV5-1 and TRBV20-1 were among these.

TCR beta cDNA libraries included unique molecular identifiers. TCRdb recomputed calls from the PCR reads with MiXCR, one row per CDR3 protein. Among about 200,000 distinct CDR3 sequences listed, approximately 30% were seen once. These receptors' targets are unknown. What was sequenced was blood. The receptors come from a girl between 2 and 17 years old with multiple sclerosis.

This clonotype was found a few times. The chain carries TRBV6-1 and TRBJ1-2; D gene unclear. The CDR3 spans 15 residues. Deletions cut 1 base from V and 4 bases from J, with 13 bases between. Germline V lookup: CDR1 MNHNS, CDR2 SASEGT. The CDR3 protein is CASSEGTAKGYGYTF. The CDR3 DNA reads TGTGCCAGCAGTGAAGGTACAGCCAAGGGCTATGGCTACACCTTC.

This clonotype has ten or more counts. This chain connects TRBV28 to TRBJ2-1, with 9 bases lining up with TRBD2. Germline V CDR1 and CDR2: MDHEN, SYDVKM. The CDR3 length is 15 residues. V was pared by 4 bases and J by 8 bases, with 9 bases of the junction left unmatched. CDR3 in DNA: TGTGCCAGCAGTTCCCTAGCGGGGATAACGGATGAGCAGTTCTTC. It codes for CASSSLAGITDEQFF.

The chain couples TRBV6-5 to TRBJ2-2, with a possible D match to TRBD1 (5 bases). Trimming stripped 7 bases from V and 7 bases from J, with 13 bases between. The CDR3 consists of 13 residues. Germline V lookup: CDR1 MNHEY, CDR2 SVGAGI. The CDR3 nucleotides read TGTGCCAGCACAGTGGGTACAGGCGGGGAGCTGTTTTTT. Encoded protein: CASTVGTGGELFF.

In its sample, this clonotype was seen many times. The V call is TRBV29-1, the J call TRBJ1-2; D is possibly TRBD1 (5 bases). The CDR3 sequence is 13 residues long. Trimming shortened V by 6 bases and J by 0 bases, and 11 bases separated the two germline ends. Germline-derived CDR1 and CDR2 are SQVTM and ANQGSEA. In DNA form, the CDR3 reads TGCAGCGTGGGTGACAGAGCTAACTATGGCTACACCTTC. Amino acid sequence: CSVGDRANYGYTF.

The rearrangement links TRBV2 to TRBJ2-3; 7 bases map to TRBD1. V gave up 5 bases and J gave up 0 bases; unmatched junction bases: 5. The CDR3 runs to 15 residues. The germline CDR1 and CDR2 sequences are SNHLY and FYNNEI. CDR3 sequence: CASSSQGDSTDTQYF. The CDR3 DNA sequence: TGTGCCAGCAGTTCTCAGGGGGATAGCACAGATACGCAGTATTTT. Full variable domain (outside the CDR3, taken from reference TRBV2 and TRBJ2-3): EPEVTQTPSHQVTQMGQEVILRCVPISNHLYFYWYRQILGQKVEFLVSFYNNEISEKSEIFDDQFSVERPDGSNFTLKIRSTKLEDSAMYFCASSSQGDSTDTQYFGPGTRLTVL.